The 18 T cell receptor beta chains presented below share a single source sample, sequenced in a study of T cell responses to AZD1222 COVID-19 vaccine. Measured with immunoSEQ multiplex PCR; TCRdb has only the in-frame clones, and not every one. In the table there are roughly 100,000 clones, about 92% of which are singletons. Material: peripheral blood, obtained on day 0 of AZD1222 vaccination. These receptors were collected from an adult in good health.

This sequence joins TRBV13 and TRBJ2-7, with no clear D. The germline V and J ends were trimmed by 6 bases and 0 bases, with 12 bases remaining between them. The germline V gene has CDR1 PRHDT and CDR2 FYEKMQ (reference sequence). The CDR3 spans 14 residues. The chain's CDR3 is CASSGAWSSYEQYF. CDR3 nucleotides: TGTGCCAGCAGTGGCGCGTGGAGCTCCTACGAGCAGTACTTC.

This chain joins TRBV24-1 and TRBJ2-1; perhaps D is TRBD1 or TRBD2 (5 bases each). In germline, CDR1 is KGHDR, CDR2 SFDVKD. The CDR3 loop spans 16 amino acids. The germline V and J ends were trimmed by 3 bases and 9 bases, with 20 bases remaining between them. The CDR3 nucleotides read TGTGCCACCAGTGATAACTCCGGGACCGACGGCAGTGAGCAGTTCTTC. Amino acid sequence: CATSDNSGTDGSEQFF.

V is TRBV30 and J is TRBJ1-5; 11 nucleotides line up with TRBD1. Losses at the gene ends were 4 bases for V and 6 bases for J; bases not matched to a gene: 8. The CDR3 has 15 residues. Germline loops: CDR1 GTSNPN, CDR2 SVGIG (reference sequence). CDR3: CAWNDGQGAFQPQHF. CDR3 nucleotides: TGTGCCTGGAATGATGGACAGGGGGCATTTCAGCCCCAGCATTTT.

This clone was detected only once. The J gene is TRBJ1-6, the V gene TRBV3-1 (or the pseudogene TRBV3-2); TRBD1 matches at 9 bases. In germline, CDR1 is LGHDT, CDR2 YNNKEL (reference sequence). This CDR3 is 13 amino acids long. V was clipped by 3 bases and J by 14 bases; unmatched bases: 5. The CDR3 sequence: CASSQGDREALHF. Written as DNA, the CDR3 is TGTGCCAGCAGCCAGGGGGACAGGGAGGCCCTCCACTTT.

This chain links TRBV19 with TRBJ2-1, with D perhaps TRBD2 (6 bases). This CDR3 region has 13 residues. Trimming took off 5 bases at V and 8 bases at J, with 13 bases between the two ends. Germline CDR1 reads LNHDA; CDR2 reads SQIVND (reference sequence). Written as DNA, the CDR3 is TGTGCCAGTAGTGGCGGGGTAGGAGATGAGCAGTTCTTC. It codes for CASSGGVGDEQFF.

As for this clone: Other DNA sequences in this specimen translate into the identical CDR3. V gene TRBV2 combines with J gene TRBJ1-4, with a possible D match to TRBD1 (6 bases). Per the germline V gene, CDR1 is SNHLY and CDR2 is FYNNEI. V was pared by 1 base and J by 3 bases, with 6 bases between. This CDR3 has 14 amino acids. CDR3 loop: CASSEDRANEKLFF. In DNA, the CDR3 is TGTGCCAGCAGTGAAGACAGGGCTAATGAAAAACTGTTTTTT.

V gene TRBV7-3 combines with J gene TRBJ2-3; D possibly corresponds to TRBD2 (5 bases). Germline V CDR1 and CDR2: SGHTA, FQGTGA. The CDR3 is 15 amino acids. V was clipped by 0 bases and J by 6 bases, with 13 bases between them. The CDR3 DNA follows: TGTGCCAGCAGCTTAACCCCGAGGGCCACGGATACGCAGTATTTT. Protein: CASSLTPRATDTQYF.

The CDR3 is CASSLQDNEQFF. CDR3 nucleotides: TGTGCCAGCAGCCTGCAGGACAATGAGCAGTTCTTC. V gene TRBV7-8 combines with J gene TRBJ2-1; the D is unclear. The V end was cut by 5 bases, the J end by 5 bases, with 7 bases between. The germline CDR1 and CDR2 sequences are SGHVS and FQNEAQ. The CDR3 totals 12 residues.

The chain joins TRBV7-2 to TRBJ2-7; 7 bases are a match to TRBD1. Losses at the gene ends were 5 bases for V and 2 bases for J; bases not matched to a gene: 15. Germline CDR1 reads SGHTA; CDR2 reads FQGNSA. The CDR3 is 17 residues long. The chain's CDR3 is CASSPQHGTAKTYEQYF. CDR3 sequence (DNA): TGTGCCAGCAGCCCACAACACGGGACAGCCAAAACCTACGAGCAGTACTTC. Full variable domain (rest looked up from reference TRBV7-2 and TRBJ2-7): GAGVSQSPSNKVTEKGKDVELRCDPISGHTALYWYRQSLGQGLEFLIYFQGNSAPDKSGLPSDRFSAERTGGSVSTLTIQRTQQEDSAVYLCASSPQHGTAKTYEQYFGPGTRLTVT.

The chain is built from TRBV5-1 and TRBJ1-4, with 8 bases matching TRBD1. There are 15 residues in the CDR3. V was pared by 6 bases and J by 8 bases, with 12 bases of the junction left unmatched. Germline CDR1 SGHRS, CDR2 YFSETQ. This CDR3 is CASTQGGTGGEKLFF. The CDR3, as DNA: TGCGCCAGCACCCAAGGAGGGACAGGCGGAGAAAAACTGTTTTTT.

This clone has just one count. V is TRBV3-1 (or the pseudogene TRBV3-2) and J is TRBJ1-4, with a tentative D call TRBD1 (5 bases). Germline lookup yields CDR1 LGHDT and CDR2 YNNKEL (reference sequence). The CDR3 contains 16 residues. The V and J ends lost 1 base and 3 bases respectively, with 12 bases between them. CDR3 in amino acids: CASSQGRRQSNEKLFF. The CDR3 region has the DNA TGTGCCAGCAGCCAAGGGCGCAGACAGTCTAATGAAAAACTGTTTTTT.

This clone was counted once. This chain joins TRBV5-1 and TRBJ2-1; TRBD1 matches 7 bases. CDR1 is SGHRS, CDR2 YFSETQ, per germline. J was trimmed by 5 bases and V by 5 bases; bases with no gene match: 7. The CDR3 contains 14 residues. In nucleotides, the CDR3 is TGCGCCAGCAGAGCCCCGGGACAGAACAATGAGCAGTTCTTC. Its translation is CASRAPGQNNEQFF. The complete variable domain, with remaining parts taken from reference TRBV5-1 and TRBJ2-1, reads KAGVTQTPRYLIKTRGQQVTLSCSPISGHRSVSWYQQTPGQGLQFLFEYFSETQRNKGNFPGRFSGRQFSNSRSEMNVSTLELGDSALYLCASRAPGQNNEQFFGPGTRLTVL.

The V and J genes are TRBV28 and TRBJ2-4, with unresolved D. The CDR3 is made up of 17 amino acids. Trimming stripped 3 bases from V and 3 bases from J, with 18 bases between. CDR1 is MDHEN, CDR2 SYDVKM, per germline. The CDR3 DNA follows: TGTGCCAGCAGTTTCCACCAGGCGTCCTCGGACAAAAACATTCAGTACTTC. The encoded protein is CASSFHQASSDKNIQYF. The full variable domain, completed using reference TRBV28 and TRBJ2-4, is DVKVTQSSRYLVKRTGEKVFLECVQDMDHENMFWYRQDPGLGLRLIYFSYDVKMKEKGDIPEGYSVSREKKERFSLILESASTNQTSMYLCASSFHQASSDKNIQYFGAGTRLSVL.

This clone has only one observation. The rearrangement uses TRBV11-2 and TRBJ1-1, with unresolved D. V lost 7 bases, J lost 4 bases, and 16 bases lay in between. Germline lookup yields CDR1 SGHAT and CDR2 FQNNGV. The CDR3 length is 14 residues. The CDR3 reads CASTYRTDGTEAFF. CDR3 nucleotides: TGTGCCAGCACTTATCGGACCGATGGCACTGAAGCTTTCTTT.

This clone has a handful of counts. This chain connects TRBV6-5 to TRBJ1-6, with 10 nucleotides matching TRBD1. J lost 8 bases, V lost 5 bases, and 3 bases had no gene match. Germline loops: CDR1 MNHEY, CDR2 SVGAGI. CDR3 size: 14 residues. CDR3 in amino acids: CASSRDRGDSPLHF. CDR3 nucleotide sequence: TGTGCCAGCAGTCGGGACAGGGGCGATTCACCCCTCCACTTT.

V usage is TRBV6-5 and J usage is TRBJ1-2; 7 positions agree with TRBD1. Trimming at V came to 9 bases and at J to 2 bases, leaving 3 bases not matched to a gene. The CDR3 has 12 residues. Germline V gene data show CDR1 as MNHEY and CDR2 as SVGAGI. The CDR3 sequence is CASKGANYGYTF. DNA for the CDR3: TGTGCCAGTAAGGGGGCCAACTATGGCTACACCTTC.

This chain links TRBV29-1 with TRBJ1-2; D remains unclear. Germline V gene data show CDR1 as SQVTM and CDR2 as ANQGSEA. V was pared by 4 bases and J by 7 bases, with 4 bases between. The length of the CDR3 is 9 residues. CDR3 amino acids: CSVGSGYTF. The CDR3 nucleotides are TGCAGCGTTGGGAGTGGCTACACCTTC.

The J gene is TRBJ2-1, the V gene TRBV4-1; D possibly corresponds to TRBD2 (6 bases). Germline V gene data show CDR1 as MGHRA and CDR2 as YSYEKL. This CDR3 contains 13 residues. Trimming took off 4 bases at V and 6 bases at J, with 10 bases between the two ends. CDR3 coding DNA: TGCGCCAGCAGCCGACTAGGAACCAATGAGCAGTTCTTC. Encoded protein: CASSRLGTNEQFF.